This T cell receptor beta chain was sequenced during a study of T cells in Graves' hyperthyroidism and ophthalmopathy. Study results and limitations: Researchers found most expanded thyroid clonotypes above 0.001 in blood as well.

Each person with ophthalmopathy scored at least 3 on the Clinical Activity Score, reached NOSPECS grade 4 or higher, and had been ill under 3 months. Patients were excluded for uncontrolled infection, other autoimmune disease, pregnancy or lactation. Fresh peripheral blood, around 9.3 ml, was the source of the PBMCs. V lost 1 base, J lost 7 bases, and 10 bases stayed unmatched. Germline CDR1 reads SGHRS; CDR2 reads YFSETQ. This CDR3 comprises 15 residues. This clonotype appeared a few times. Its antigen is unidentified. RNA transcripts provided the source from which TCR beta CDR3 regions were amplified. The TCR CDR3 was amplified in a first-round RT-PCR using the HTBI primer set. A single record per CDR3 protein comes from TCRdb applying MiXCR to the multiplex PCR reads. The sample includes about 610,000 distinct CDR3 sequences, approximately 16% seen only once; the top ten take roughly 3%.

This chain joins TRBV5-1 and TRBJ1-2; 7 positions match TRBD1. Sequencing was performed on blood. The TCR originated in a middle-aged woman with Graves' ophthalmopathy. Here the CDR3 reads CASSLSGQRTGGYTF. The CDR3 DNA sequence: TGCGCCAGCAGCTTGTCGGGACAGCGGACGGGTGGCTACACCTTC.